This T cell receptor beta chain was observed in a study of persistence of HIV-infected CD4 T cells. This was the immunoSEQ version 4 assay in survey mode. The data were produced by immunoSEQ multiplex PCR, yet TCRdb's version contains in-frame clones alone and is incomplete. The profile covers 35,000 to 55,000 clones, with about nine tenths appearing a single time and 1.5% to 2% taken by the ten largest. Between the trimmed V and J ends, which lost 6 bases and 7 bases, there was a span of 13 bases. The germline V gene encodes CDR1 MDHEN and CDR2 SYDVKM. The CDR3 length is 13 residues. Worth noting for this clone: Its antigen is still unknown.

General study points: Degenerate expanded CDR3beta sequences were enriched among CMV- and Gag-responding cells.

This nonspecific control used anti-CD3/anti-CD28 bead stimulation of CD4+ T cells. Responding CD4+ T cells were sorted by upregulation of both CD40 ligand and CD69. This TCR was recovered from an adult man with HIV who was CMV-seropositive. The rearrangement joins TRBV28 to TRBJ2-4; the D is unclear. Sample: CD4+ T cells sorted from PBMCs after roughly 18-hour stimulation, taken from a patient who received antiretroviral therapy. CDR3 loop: CASSSPQVNIQYF. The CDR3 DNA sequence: TGTGCCAGCAGCTCCCCTCAGGTGAACATTCAGTACTTC.